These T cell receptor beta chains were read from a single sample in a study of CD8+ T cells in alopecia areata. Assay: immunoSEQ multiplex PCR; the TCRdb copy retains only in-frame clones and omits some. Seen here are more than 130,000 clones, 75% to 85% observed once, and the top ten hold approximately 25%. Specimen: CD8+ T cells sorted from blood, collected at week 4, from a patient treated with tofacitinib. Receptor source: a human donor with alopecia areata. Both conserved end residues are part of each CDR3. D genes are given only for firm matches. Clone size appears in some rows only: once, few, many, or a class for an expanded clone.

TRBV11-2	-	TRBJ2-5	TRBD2	CASSLGQTSGETQYF	TGTGCCAGCAGCTTAGGACAGACTAGCGGTGAGACCCAGTACTTC
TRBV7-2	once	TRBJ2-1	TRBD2	CASSLRGALSNEQFF	TGTGCCAGCAGCTTGCGGGGGGCACTCTCAAATGAGCAGTTCTTC
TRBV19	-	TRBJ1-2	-	CASSKDPPSGYTF	TGTGCCAGTAGTAAGGACCCACCTTCTGGCTACACCTTC
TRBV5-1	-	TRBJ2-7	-	CASSLGATAEQYF	TGCGCCAGCAGCTTGGGGGCGACTGCCGAGCAGTACTTC
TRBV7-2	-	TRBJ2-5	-	CASSKTYKDQYF	TGTGCCAGCAGCAAGACTTATAAGGACCAGTACTTC
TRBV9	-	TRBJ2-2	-	CASSAAGAINTGELFF	TGTGCCAGCAGCGCGGCGGGGGCGATAAACACCGGGGAGCTGTTTTTT
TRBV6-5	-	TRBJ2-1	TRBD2	CASSRAGSSYNEQFF	TGTGCCAGCAGCAGAGCGGGGAGCTCCTACAATGAGCAGTTCTTC
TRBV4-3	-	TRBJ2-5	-	CASSQDRLETQYF	TGCGCCAGCAGCCAAGATAGGCTAGAGACCCAGTACTTC
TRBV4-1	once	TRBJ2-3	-	CASSHYHQSEDTQYF	TGCGCCAGCAGCCACTACCACCAGTCCGAAGATACGCAGTATTTT
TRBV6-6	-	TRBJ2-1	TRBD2	CASSYVAGGLNEQFF	TGTGCCAGCAGCTACGTAGCGGGGGGGCTCAATGAGCAGTTCTTC
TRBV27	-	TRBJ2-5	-	CASSFTGIRETQYF	TGTGCCAGCAGTTTTACAGGGATACGAGAGACCCAGTACTTC
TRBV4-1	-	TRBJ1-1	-	CASSQAGTVNTEAFF	TGCGCCAGCAGCCAGGCTGGGACGGTGAACACTGAAGCTTTCTTT
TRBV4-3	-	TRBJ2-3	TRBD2	CASSQDGTSGGTDTQYF	TGCGCCAGCAGCCAAGACGGGACTAGCGGGGGGACAGATACGCAGTATTTT
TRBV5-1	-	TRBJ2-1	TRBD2	CASSPGKGAGGYNEQFF	TGCGCCAGCAGCCCTGGGAAGGGAGCGGGGGGATACAATGAGCAGTTCTTC
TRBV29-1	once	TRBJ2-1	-	CSVEDGRANEQFF	TGCAGCGTTGAGGATGGAAGGGCCAATGAGCAGTTCTTC
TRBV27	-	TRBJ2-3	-	CASRSWGGSTDTQYF	TGTGCCAGCAGAAGCTGGGGCGGATCCACAGATACGCAGTATTTT
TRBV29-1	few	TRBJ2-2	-	CSGLINTGELFF	TGCAGCGGACTAATTAACACCGGGGAGCTGTTTTTT
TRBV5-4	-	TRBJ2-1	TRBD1	CASSPSSTGGPEQFF	TGTGCCAGCAGCCCCTCATCTACAGGGGGCCCTGAGCAGTTCTTC
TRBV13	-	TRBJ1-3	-	CASSRVISGNTIYF	TGTGCCAGCAGCCGAGTTATCTCTGGAAACACCATATATTTT
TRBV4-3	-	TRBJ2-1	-	CASSQDPQGHNEQFF	TGCGCCAGCAGCCAAGATCCTCAGGGCCACAATGAGCAGTTCTTC
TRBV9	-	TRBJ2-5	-	CASSASGGSGTQYF	TGTGCCAGCAGCGCGAGTGGGGGGTCAGGGACCCAGTACTTC
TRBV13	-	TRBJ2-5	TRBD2	CASSSGTSGGPQETQYF	TGTGCCAGCAGCTCCGGGACTAGCGGGGGGCCCCAAGAGACCCAGTACTTC
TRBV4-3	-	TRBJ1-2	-	CASSQGSKSNYGYTF	TGCGCCAGCAGCCAGGGGAGTAAGTCTAACTATGGCTACACCTTC
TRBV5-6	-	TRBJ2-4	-	CASSPRGSKNIQYF	TGTGCCAGCAGCCCTAGGGGGTCCAAAAACATTCAGTACTTC
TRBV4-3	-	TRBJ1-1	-	CASSQGAREANTEAFF	TGCGCCAGCAGCCAAGGGGCCAGGGAAGCGAACACTGAAGCTTTCTTT
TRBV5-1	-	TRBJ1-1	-	CASSFTQVNTEAFF	TGCGCCAGCAGCTTTACGCAGGTGAACACTGAAGCTTTCTTT
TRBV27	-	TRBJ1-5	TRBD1	CASSSTGVGQPQHF	TGTGCCAGCAGTTCGACAGGGGTCGGACAGCCCCAGCATTTT
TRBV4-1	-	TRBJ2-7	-	CASSQAGGDHEQYF	TGCGCCAGCAGCCAAGCGGGTGGGGATCACGAGCAGTACTTC
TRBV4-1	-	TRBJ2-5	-	CASSLEAGVGETQYF	TGCGCCAGCAGCCTTGAGGCAGGGGTTGGGGAGACCCAGTACTTC
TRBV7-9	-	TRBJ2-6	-	CASSYEGARSGANVLTF	TGTGCCAGCAGCTACGAAGGGGCAAGGTCTGGGGCCAACGTCCTGACTTTC
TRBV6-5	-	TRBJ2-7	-	CASSYSSASYEQYF	TGTGCCAGCAGTTACTCCAGCGCCTCCTACGAGCAGTACTTC
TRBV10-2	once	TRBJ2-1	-	CASSDHEQFF	TGCGCCAGCAGTGACCATGAGCAGTTCTTC
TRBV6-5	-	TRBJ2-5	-	CASSYSSTGPQETQYF	TGTGCCAGCAGTTACTCGAGTACAGGGCCCCAAGAGACCCAGTACTTC
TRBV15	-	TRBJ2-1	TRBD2	CATSTGLAGKTSYNEQFF	TGTGCCACCAGCACCGGACTAGCGGGGAAGACCTCCTACAATGAGCAGTTCTTC
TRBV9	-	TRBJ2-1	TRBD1	CASGQGANEQFF	TGTGCCAGTGGACAGGGGGCAAATGAGCAGTTCTTC
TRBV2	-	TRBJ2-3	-	CASCLRSTDTQYF	TGTGCCAGCTGCTTGCGGAGCACAGATACGCAGTATTTT